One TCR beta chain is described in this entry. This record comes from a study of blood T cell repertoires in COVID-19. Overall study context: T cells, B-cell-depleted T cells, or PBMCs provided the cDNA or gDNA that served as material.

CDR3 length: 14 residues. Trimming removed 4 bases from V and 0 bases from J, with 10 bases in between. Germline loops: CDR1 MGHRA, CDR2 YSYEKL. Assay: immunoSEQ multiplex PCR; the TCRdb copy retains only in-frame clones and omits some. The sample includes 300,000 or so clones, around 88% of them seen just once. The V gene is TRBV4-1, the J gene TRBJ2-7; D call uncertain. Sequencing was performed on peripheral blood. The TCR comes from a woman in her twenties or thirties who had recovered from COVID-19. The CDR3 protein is CASSPGVPSYEQYF. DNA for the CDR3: TGCGCCAGCAGCCCCGGTGTTCCCTCCTACGAGCAGTACTTC.